The 25 T cell receptor beta chains listed next were all sequenced from one sample in a study of blood T cell repertoires in COVID-19. Profiling relied on immunoSEQ multiplex PCR, and the TCRdb table lists in-frame clones only, not all of them. The sample shows about 200,000 clones, 82% of them seen only once. Sequences were obtained from peripheral blood. The receptors originated from a woman older than 75 with COVID-19, enrolled during active disease.

The CDR3 spells CASSSGQGWTEAFF. The DNA of the CDR3 is TGTGCCAGCAGCTCTGGACAGGGATGGACTGAAGCTTTCTTT. The gene calls are TRBV7-2 and TRBJ1-1; 8 nucleotides agree with TRBD1. The ends lost 4 bases at V and 5 bases at J; junction bases unmatched: 6. In germline, CDR1 is SGHTA, CDR2 FQGNSA. There are 14 residues in the CDR3.

CDR3 coding DNA: TGTGCCACCAGTGCTGTGGTAGGGGCTCGTTTGGGTGAGCAGTTCTTC. Amino acid sequence: CATSAVVGARLGEQFF. The chain combines TRBV24-1 with TRBJ2-1; D perhaps matches TRBD1 (5 bases). The CDR3 totals 16 residues. The ends were cut back, 5 bases at V and 9 bases at J, with 22 bases in the middle. Germline CDR1 is KGHDR and CDR2 is SFDVKD.

The CDR3 spells CASSLGGQQTYEQYF. DNA for the CDR3: TGCGCCAGCAGCTTGGGAGGACAGCAAACCTACGAGCAGTACTTC. The V gene is TRBV5-1, the J gene TRBJ2-7; D is possibly TRBD1 (6 bases). Trimming stripped 0 bases from V and 2 bases from J, with 12 bases between. Germline V gene sequence: CDR1 SGHRS, CDR2 YFSETQ. This CDR3 is 15 amino acids long.

Details on this clone: Sequence at one end of the junction differs from germline and may be a read error. V gene TRBV5-6 combines with J gene TRBJ1-3, with D possibly TRBD1 on 5 matching bases. Germline values: CDR1 SGHDT, CDR2 YYEEEE. The CDR3 is 14 residues long. CDR3 loop: CANSLLGAGNTIYF. DNA for the CDR3: TGTGCCAACAGCTTGCTAGGGGCTGGAAACACCATATATTTT.

The chain links TRBV6-5 to TRBJ1-2, with 8 bases matching TRBD1. The CDR3 is 15 amino acids. Germline V gives CDR1 MNHEY, CDR2 SVGAGI. V shed 7 bases, J shed 5 bases, and the junction held 12 bases outside the gene matches. The CDR3 coding sequence is TGTGCCAGCACCCCCGGGGGGACAGGTTCATATGGCTACACCTTC. It translates to CASTPGGTGSYGYTF.

The genes are TRBV25-1 and TRBJ1-1, with 7 bases lining up with TRBD1. The V segment lost 3 bases and the J segment 2 bases; nucleotides outside the gene matches: 9. Germline-derived CDR1 and CDR2 are MGHDK and SYGVNS. CDR3 size: 16 residues. DNA of the CDR3: TGTGCCAGCAGTGACCTCGACAGGGAAGGAAACACTGAAGCTTTCTTT. It specifies CASSDLDREGNTEAFF.

The V and J genes are TRBV4-1 and TRBJ1-1; 8 nucleotides agree with TRBD1. The CDR3 spans 17 residues. Germline values: CDR1 MGHRA, CDR2 YSYEKL. V trimming: 1 base; J trimming: 0 bases; junction bases outside the gene matches: 7. The CDR3 DNA reads TGCGCCAGCAGCCAAGGCCCACGACAGGGGATGAACACTGAAGCTTTCTTT. It yields the protein CASSQGPRQGMNTEAFF.

Only a few counts were recorded for this clone. The chain links TRBV19 to TRBJ1-5; D gene unclear. With 6 bases removed from V and 3 bases from J, the gap between germline ends came to 12 bases. This CDR3 is 14 amino acids long. Per the germline V gene, CDR1 is LNHDA and CDR2 is SQIVND (reference sequence). The CDR3 protein is CASSPRDYNQPQHF. CDR3 sequence (DNA): TGTGCCAGTAGCCCGCGGGATTACAATCAGCCCCAGCATTTT.

This sequence joins TRBV5-1 and TRBJ2-1, with 11 bases fitting TRBD2. Germline V gene sequence: CDR1 SGHRS, CDR2 YFSETQ. The CDR3 contains 14 residues. V gave up 4 bases and J gave up 6 bases; unmatched junction bases: 3. The CDR3 loop is CASSAGLAGNEQFF. CDR3 sequence (DNA): TGCGCCAGCAGCGCAGGACTAGCGGGCAATGAGCAGTTCTTC.

The J gene is TRBJ1-2, the V gene TRBV18; perhaps TRBD1 as D (5 bases). Germline V lookup: CDR1 KGHSH, CDR2 LQKENI. Trimming cost V 6 bases and J 0 bases, with 14 bases left between them. The CDR3 has 15 residues. As DNA, the CDR3 is TGTGCCAGCTCCTCGACAGCGACAGCTAACTATGGCTACACCTTC. Its translation is CASSSTATANYGYTF.

The chain joins TRBV5-1 to TRBJ1-1, with a tentative D call TRBD1 (5 bases). V lost 4 bases and J 6 bases, leaving 16 bases between the germline ends. Germline CDR1 is SGHRS and CDR2 is YFSETQ. This CDR3 contains 14 residues. CDR3 bases: TGCGCCAGCAGCCCGGTCTTCAAAGGGGCTGAAGCTTTCTTT. It translates to CASSPVFKGAEAFF.

The V and J genes are TRBV5-6 and TRBJ2-5; 7 bases map to TRBD2. From germline, CDR1 is SGHDT and CDR2 YYEEEE. CDR3 size: 15 residues. The V segment lost 3 bases and the J segment 2 bases; nucleotides outside the gene matches: 7. The DNA for the CDR3 is TGTGCCAGCAGCTCATGGCGGGGGAGGCAAGAGACCCAGTACTTC. Translated: CASSSWRGRQETQYF.

About this clone itself: One end of the junction varies from germline; a read error may be responsible. The J gene is TRBJ1-4, the V gene TRBV3-1 (or the pseudogene TRBV3-2); 11 positions agree with TRBD1. This CDR3 contains 12 residues. Germline V gene sequence: CDR1 LGHDT, CDR2 YNNKEL (reference sequence). The CDR3 protein is CASSQGGTGGVF. The CDR3 coding sequence is TGTGCCAGCAGCCAAGGCGGGACAGGGGGGGTTTTT.

The rearrangement links TRBV7-2 to TRBJ1-2; D is perhaps TRBD1 (5 bases). Trimming stripped 1 base from V and 5 bases from J, with 14 bases between. CDR1 and CDR2 from the germline V gene are SGHTA and FQGNSA. The CDR3 length is 15 residues. CDR3 sequence (DNA): TGTGCCAGCAGCTTAGGATTAGGGGTTGGGTATGGCTACACCTTC. This codes for CASSLGLGVGYGYTF. Full variable domain (remainder filled in from reference TRBV7-2 and TRBJ1-2): GAGVSQSPSNKVTEKGKDVELRCDPISGHTALYWYRQSLGQGLEFLIYFQGNSAPDKSGLPSDRFSAERTGGSVSTLTIQRTQQEDSAVYLCASSLGLGVGYGYTFGSGTRLTVV.

The rearrangement joins TRBV18 to TRBJ2-3; D may be TRBD1 (5 bases). Germline V gene lookup returns CDR1 KGHSH and CDR2 LQKENI. CDR3 length: 15 residues. V shed 1 base and J shed 5 bases, with 13 bases lying between them. CDR3 sequence: CASSPRQGLGDTQYF. CDR3 nucleotides: TGTGCCAGCTCACCACGCCAGGGATTAGGAGATACGCAGTATTTT.

This chain joins TRBV28 and TRBJ1-5; no definite D call. Germline V gene data show CDR1 as MDHEN and CDR2 as SYDVKM. The CDR3 has 15 amino acids. The V gene lost 2 bases and the J gene lost 0 bases, with 8 bases spanning the gap. Written as DNA, the CDR3 is TGTGCCAGCAGTTTAAACCCCAGTAGCAATCAGCCCCAGCATTTT. Protein product: CASSLNPSSNQPQHF.

The chain recombines TRBV7-2 with TRBJ2-7; TRBD2 aligns across 11 bases. The CDR3 spans 15 residues. Germline trimming cut 2 bases from V and 7 bases from J; bases unmatched to any gene: 7. Per the germline V gene, CDR1 is SGHTA and CDR2 is FQGNSA. The CDR3 sequence is CASSLSGTSGAEQYF. DNA of the CDR3: TGTGCCAGCAGCTTATCTGGGACTAGCGGAGCTGAGCAGTACTTC. The variable domain in full, completed from reference TRBV7-2 and TRBJ2-7, reads GAGVSQSPSNKVTEKGKDVELRCDPISGHTALYWYRQSLGQGLEFLIYFQGNSAPDKSGLPSDRFSAERTGGSVSTLTIQRTQQEDSAVYLCASSLSGTSGAEQYFGPGTRLTVT.

The CDR3 nucleotides are TGTGCCAGCAGTTCACAGGGAAACCGAGAGACCCAGTACTTC. Protein product: CASSSQGNRETQYF. V and J are TRBV28 and TRBJ2-5, with D perhaps matching TRBD1 (6 bases). This CDR3 is built from 14 residues. Germline values: CDR1 MDHEN, CDR2 SYDVKM. V was cut by 4 bases and J by 4 bases, with 13 bases left in between.

The gene calls are TRBV30 and TRBJ2-4; D is perhaps TRBD1 (6 bases). Trimming left V 5 bases short and J 3 bases short, with 11 bases between. Germline CDR1 reads GTSNPN; CDR2 reads SVGIG (reference sequence). The CDR3 contains 13 residues. CDR3 in amino acids: CAWAGTRKNIQYF. The CDR3 nucleotides read TGTGCCTGGGCCGGGACACGCAAAAACATTCAGTACTTC.

The chain couples TRBV20-1 to TRBJ1-2; D is undetermined. Trimming left V 6 bases short and J 4 bases short, with 9 bases between. The CDR3 sequence is 11 residues long. The germline V gene encodes CDR1 DFQATT and CDR2 SNEGSKA (reference sequence). DNA for the CDR3: TGCAGTGCCCCAGGCTTCTATGGCTACACCTTC. Protein: CSAPGFYGYTF.

The chain employs TRBV18 and TRBJ1-2; perhaps TRBD1 as D (5 bases). Germline loops: CDR1 KGHSH, CDR2 LQKENI. V lost 2 bases and J 0 bases, leaving 13 bases between the germline ends. CDR3 size: 16 residues. For the CDR3, the DNA is TGTGCCAGCTCACCAATCCAGGGATCTTCTAACTATGGCTACACCTTC. Translated: CASSPIQGSSNYGYTF. The full variable domain, its missing parts supplied by reference TRBV18 and TRBJ1-2, is NAGVMQNPRHLVRRRGQEARLRCSPMKGHSHVYWYRQLPEEGLKFMVYLQKENIIDESGMPKERFSAEFPKEGPSILRIQQVVRGDSAAYFCASSPIQGSSNYGYTFGSGTRLTVV.

The chain uses TRBV3-1 (or the pseudogene TRBV3-2) and TRBJ1-5; tentatively, D is TRBD1 (6 bases). Between the trimmed V and J ends, which lost 5 bases and 2 bases, there was a span of 10 bases. Germline V gives CDR1 LGHDT, CDR2 YNNKEL (reference sequence). This CDR3 has 14 residues. The CDR3 DNA reads as TGTGCCAGCAGCTCTGGACAGCGCAATCAGCCCCAGCATTTT. Its translation: CASSSGQRNQPQHF.

The chain employs TRBV7-2 and TRBJ2-5, with D maybe TRBD1 (6 bases). CDR1 and CDR2 (germline): SGHTA, FQGNSA. The length of the CDR3 is 14 residues. V dropped 5 bases and J dropped 3 bases, with 13 bases sitting between them. This CDR3 reads CASSTGTVKETQYF. CDR3 DNA sequence: TGTGCCAGCAGCACAGGGACCGTTAAAGAGACCCAGTACTTC. The full variable domain, in which reference TRBV7-2 and TRBJ2-5 provide the parts outside the CDR3, is GAGVSQSPSNKVTEKGKDVELRCDPISGHTALYWYRQSLGQGLEFLIYFQGNSAPDKSGLPSDRFSAERTGGSVSTLTIQRTQQEDSAVYLCASSTGTVKETQYFGPGTRLLVL.

The sample holds one count of this clone. CDR3 residues: CASNDLTGTDFYYGYTF. The CDR3 coding sequence is TGTGCCAGCAACGACCTCACCGGGACAGATTTCTACTATGGCTACACCTTC. This rearrangement joins TRBV19 to TRBJ1-2, with 7 positions matching TRBD1. V shed 9 bases and J 3 bases; nucleotides not matched to a gene: 19. Germline-derived CDR1 and CDR2 are LNHDA and SQIVND (reference sequence). The CDR3 is 17 residues long.

The rearrangement joins TRBV18 to TRBJ2-5, with TRBD2 matching 11 bases. After removal of 6 bases from V and 2 bases from J, the junction contained 8 bases not matched to a gene. Germline V gives CDR1 KGHSH, CDR2 LQKENI. The CDR3 extends over 16 amino acids. The CDR3 DNA follows: TGTGCCAGCTCCCCCGCCCTAGCGGGGGGTCAAGAGACCCAGTACTTC. Translating gives CASSPALAGGQETQYF.